This T cell receptor beta chain emerged from a study of shared clonotypes between healthy human individuals. The germline V and J ends were trimmed by 0 bases and 5 bases, with 14 bases remaining between them. Germline assignment: CDR1 SGDLS and CDR2 YYNGEE. This CDR3 comprises 16 residues. Study observations and caveats: In general, naive subsets displayed greater estimated richness than memory subsets did. Donor clonotype sharing was expected to depend on sequencing depth.

As concerns this clone: Its target is not known.

Clones were read by immunoSEQ multiplex PCR, and TCRdb kept only the in-frame ones, dropping some. The sample consists of about 2.4 million clones, 80% to 95% of them appearing once. V is TRBV9 and J is TRBJ1-4; maybe TRBD1 (5 bases). The sequence came from a man aged 18 to 35 in good health. Some clones in this sample may be carry-over from other donors' samples. Specimen: naive CD4+ T cells from PBMCs. Subset noted: CD45RA+ positively selected. CDR3: CASSVEAGRPNEKLFF. The DNA for the CDR3 is TGTGCCAGCAGCGTAGAAGCGGGGCGCCCGAATGAAAAACTGTTTTTT.